The TCR beta chain described here comes from a study of T cell changes during pregnancy in multiple sclerosis (dated by TCRdb to between 2017 and 2020). In terms of the full investigation: Changes in the T cell repertoire over the course of pregnancy were examined in this study in women with multiple sclerosis.

The library was generated by the immunoSEQ multiplex PCR assay. The clones in this table, taken by TCRdb from immuneACCESS, are in-frame only. Not every clone is retained; where verified, under half of the shortfall comes from an unresolved V gene, and the cause of the rest is unknown. The table for this sample lists 50,000 to 55,000 clones; 80% to 95% of them were counted only once. The ten most abundant clones make up less than 0.5% of the sample. The junction shows trimming of 3 bases on V and 10 bases on J, and the gene matches do not reach 9 bases of it. Reading from cysteine to phenylalanine, the CDR3 counts 15 amino acids. Here the CDR3 DNA is all that survives: 45 bases in frame from base 1. Based on the germline V gene, the CDR1 and CDR2 sequences are LGHNT and FRNRAP. In regard to this clone: No cognate antigen has been identified for it. No per-base quality is available; no much larger clone lies one base away.

This specimen was CD4+ T cells from peripheral blood mononuclear cells, taken in the third trimester of pregnancy. The rearrangement combines TRBV12-5 with TRBJ2-1; TRBD1 lines up with 10 middle nucleotides. This TCR came from a female donor with multiple sclerosis, enrolled in a pregnancy study. The CDR3 protein sequence reads: CASGFPRQGAREQFF. The DNA sequence is given as TGTGCTAGTGGTTTCCCCCGACAGGGGGCGAGGGAGCAGTTCTTC.